This T cell receptor beta chain emerged from a study of T-cell reconstitution after alpha-beta-depleted transplantation in children. This CDR3 comprises 13 residues. Per the germline V gene, CDR1 is SQVTM and CDR2 is ANQGSEA. The trim removed 6 bases at V and 5 bases at J, leaving 9 bases unmatched. Unique molecular identifiers were incorporated during preparation of the TCRbeta library. In TCRdb, the PCR reads were re-called with MiXCR into one record per CDR3 protein. The table includes a few hundred thousand distinct CDR3 sequences, approximately 41% detected once. The clonotype was recovered from a girl aged 2 to 9 with aplastic anemia, due to receive a stem cell transplant. The chain carries TRBV29-1 and TRBJ2-7, with TRBD1 matching 8 bases. Sequencing was performed on PBMCs, taken before TCRalphabeta/CD19-depleted stem cell transplant. The CDR3 reads CSVVWTGSHEQYF. Here the CDR3 DNA reads TGCAGCGTAGTATGGACAGGGTCGCACGAGCAGTACTTC.